The next 20 T cell receptor beta chains were all read from a single sample in a study of blood T cells in healthy people across ages. The second PCR ran about 6 to 11 cycles with a sample-barcoded 5' primer and J-beta primers. One entry per CDR3 protein, called by TCRdb with MiXCR from the 5' RACE reads. The table includes roughly 680,000 distinct CDR3 sequences, around 52% detected once. The sequencing input was blood. The receptors originated from an elderly woman in good health.

This clonotype was counted only a few times. A much larger clone lies one base from this, so it may be a read error. V gene TRBV9 combines with J gene TRBJ2-1, with D unresolved. The germline gives CDR1 SGDLS, CDR2 YYNGEE. With 3 bases removed from V and 1 base from J, the gap between germline ends came to 11 bases. The CDR3 length is 15 residues. The CDR3 nucleotides are TGTGCCAGCAGCGGGGGTGGGATTTCCTACAATGAGCAGTTCTTC. Its translation is CASSGGGISYNEQFF.

For this clonotype: Relative to the germline gene, one junction end is altered; a read error may explain this. The gene calls are TRBV19 and TRBJ2-1; possibly TRBD1 for D (7 bases). The germline V gene encodes CDR1 LNHDA and CDR2 SQIVND (reference sequence). The CDR3 has 15 amino acids. The CDR3 coding sequence is TGTGCCAGTAGTAGAAGACAGGGAGGTTACAGTGAGCAGTTCTTC. Translated, it gives CASSRRQGGYSEQFF. Based on the CDR3 plus reference TRBV19 and TRBJ2-1, the full variable domain is DGGITQSPKYLFRKEGQNVTLSCEQNLNHDAMYWYRQDPGQGLRLIYYSQIVNDFQKGDIAEGYSVSREKKESFPLTVTSAQKNPTAFYLCASSRRQGGYSEQFFGPGTRLTVL.

The rearrangement joins TRBV12-3 or TRBV12-4 to TRBJ2-3, with D unclear. V was shortened by 6 bases and J by 1 base, with 20 bases between the two germline ends. This CDR3 region has 17 residues. The CDR3 loop is CASSTHLWFRGTDTQYF. Here the CDR3 DNA reads TGTGCCAGCAGCACCCATCTTTGGTTCCGGGGCACAGATACGCAGTATTTT.

This sequence joins TRBV5-1 and TRBJ2-7; D is undetermined. The CDR3 is 13 residues long. The germline V gene has CDR1 SGHRS and CDR2 YFSETQ. Trimming shortened V by 6 bases and J by 0 bases, and 10 bases separated the two germline ends. In DNA, the CDR3 is TGCGCCAGCAAGATTGAGTCCTCCTACGAGCAGTACTTC. Amino acids: CASKIESSYEQYF. The entire variable domain, with the rest obtained from reference TRBV5-1 and TRBJ2-7, is as follows: KAGVTQTPRYLIKTRGQQVTLSCSPISGHRSVSWYQQTPGQGLQFLFEYFSETQRNKGNFPGRFSGRQFSNSRSEMNVSTLELGDSALYLCASKIESSYEQYFGPGTRLTVT.

Only a few counts were recorded for this clonotype. The rearrangement joins TRBV28 to TRBJ1-1; TRBD1 matches 7 bases. The CDR3 loop spans 15 amino acids. The J segment lost 1 base and the V segment lost 3 bases, leaving 5 bases of the junction unmatched. CDR1 is MDHEN, CDR2 SYDVKM, per germline. CDR3 protein: CASSFSTGQNTEAFF. The CDR3 DNA reads as TGTGCCAGCAGTTTCTCGACAGGGCAGAACACTGAAGCTTTCTTT. Looking up the rest from reference TRBV28 and TRBJ1-1 gives the full variable domain: DVKVTQSSRYLVKRTGEKVFLECVQDMDHENMFWYRQDPGLGLRLIYFSYDVKMKEKGDIPEGYSVSREKKERFSLILESASTNQTSMYLCASSFSTGQNTEAFFGQGTRLTVV.

This clonotype was recorded a few times. The V and J genes are TRBV27 and TRBJ2-4, with D hard to call. Germline V gene sequence: CDR1 MNHEY, CDR2 SMNVEV (reference sequence). Trimming cost V 3 bases and J 5 bases, with 14 bases left between them. The CDR3 length is 15 residues. The CDR3 region is CASSLAPGQQNIQYF. CDR3 coding DNA: TGTGCCAGCAGTTTGGCGCCCGGGCAACAAAACATTCAGTACTTC.

The genes are TRBV6-1 and TRBJ2-3; 11 bases are a match to TRBD2. CDR1 is MNHNS, CDR2 SASEGT, per germline. Trimming at V came to 3 bases and at J to 4 bases, leaving 3 bases not matched to a gene. CDR3 size: 15 residues. The CDR3 region has the DNA TGTGCCAGCAGTGAGGGACTAGCGGAGGCAGATACGCAGTATTTT. Its protein is CASSEGLAEADTQYF.

Worth noting for this clonotype: Just one base apart from a much larger clone, this may be a read error. This chain joins TRBV2 and TRBJ2-4; 12 bases match TRBD2. Germline V gene lookup returns CDR1 SNHLY and CDR2 FYNNEI. Trimming removed 8 bases from V and 1 base from J; junction bases left unmatched: 3. The length of the CDR3 is 15 residues. The CDR3 DNA reads as TGTGCCAGCGGTGGACTAGCGGGGGCCAAAAACATTCAGTACTTC. Protein: CASGGLAGAKNIQYF.

The chain uses TRBV29-1 and TRBJ2-3; 15 bases match TRBD2. The CDR3 spans 14 residues. CDR1 is SQVTM, CDR2 ANQGSEA, per germline. V shed 6 bases, J shed 4 bases, and the junction held 2 bases outside the gene matches. This CDR3 is CSVRTSGGADTQYF. The CDR3 DNA follows: TGCAGCGTCAGGACTAGCGGGGGGGCAGATACGCAGTATTTT.

This clonotype has at least ten counts. This CDR3 reads CSARILATNEKLFF. The CDR3 DNA is TGCAGTGCCAGAATCCTTGCAACTAATGAAAAACTGTTTTTT. The chain has TRBV20-1 and TRBJ1-4; D is unresolved. Looked up from germline, CDR1 is DFQATT and CDR2 is SNEGSKA (reference sequence). V dropped 6 bases and J dropped 0 bases, with 11 bases sitting between them. The CDR3 covers 14 residues.

This clonotype was seen ten or more times. V usage is TRBV5-1 and J usage is TRBJ1-6, with TRBD1 matching over 8 bases. Germline lookup yields CDR1 SGHRS and CDR2 YFSETQ. The CDR3 spans 17 residues. V shed 4 bases, J shed 7 bases, and the junction held 13 bases outside the gene matches. The CDR3 is CASSLGQGAPINSPLHF. The CDR3 coding sequence is TGCGCCAGCAGCCTAGGACAGGGAGCTCCAATAAATTCACCCCTCCACTTT.

This clonotype has a handful of counts. The V and J genes are TRBV4-2 and TRBJ1-6, with D tentatively TRBD1 (6 bases). With 0 bases removed from V and 12 bases from J, the gap between germline ends came to 24 bases. The germline V gene has CDR1 LGHNA and CDR2 YNFKEQ. CDR3 length: 18 amino acids. CDR3 loop: CASSQDLGGVNYIRPLHF. The CDR3 nucleotides read TGTGCCAGCAGCCAAGATTTAGGGGGGGTAAATTATATCCGACCCCTCCACTTT.

This clonotype was seen at least ten times. V usage is TRBV4-2 and J usage is TRBJ2-3, with a tentative D call TRBD2 (5 bases). This CDR3 has 15 residues. Trimming removed 3 bases from V and 2 bases from J, with 12 bases in between. CDR1 and CDR2 (germline): LGHNA, YNFKEQ. CDR3 residues: CASSQTPGDTDTQYF. The CDR3 DNA reads as TGTGCCAGCAGCCAGACGCCCGGGGACACAGATACGCAGTATTTT.

There are a few counts of this clonotype. The V gene is TRBV7-3, the J gene TRBJ2-1, with a possible D match to TRBD1 (6 bases). The V end lost 0 bases, the J end lost 8 bases, and 14 bases lay between the germline ends. This CDR3 is 15 amino acids long. Germline V gives CDR1 SGHTA, CDR2 FQGTGA. CDR3 protein: CASSLTASRGYEQFF. The CDR3 DNA sequence: TGTGCCAGCAGCTTAACGGCTAGCAGGGGCTATGAGCAGTTCTTC.

V is TRBV3-1 and J is TRBJ2-7; TRBD1 might be the D (6 bases). V lost 6 bases and J 0 bases, leaving 12 bases between the germline ends. Germline values: CDR1 LGHDT, CDR2 YNNKEL (reference sequence). This CDR3 is 14 amino acids long. This CDR3 is CASRLGQNSYEQYF. The CDR3, as DNA: TGTGCCAGCAGACTCGGACAGAACTCCTACGAGCAGTACTTC.

The rearrangement uses TRBV7-9 and TRBJ1-2; 8 nucleotides line up with TRBD1. With 2 bases clipped from V and 5 bases from J, the junction kept 7 bases outside the gene matches. The CDR3 is 15 residues long. Per the germline V gene, CDR1 is SEHNR and CDR2 is FQNEAQ (reference sequence). The CDR3 nucleotides are TGTGCCAGCAGCTTAAACCGGGACAGGACGTATGGCTACACCTTC. Translating it yields CASSLNRDRTYGYTF.

The CDR3 loop is CASSFQQGASYEQYF. As DNA, the CDR3 is TGTGCCAGCAGCTTTCAACAGGGTGCCTCCTACGAGCAGTACTTC. The J gene is TRBJ2-7, the V gene TRBV7-2; possibly TRBD1 for D (6 bases). Germline CDR1 SGHTA, CDR2 FQGNSA. The CDR3 loop spans 15 amino acids. V dropped 3 bases and J dropped 0 bases, with 12 bases sitting between them.

The chain recombines TRBV20-1 with TRBJ2-7, with D uncertain. V was shortened by 4 bases and J by 0 bases, with 19 bases between the two germline ends. Germline V gives CDR1 DFQATT, CDR2 SNEGSKA (reference sequence). This CDR3 is 16 amino acids long. Written as DNA, the CDR3 is TGCAGTGCTAATCCGTTGGCCTCAAGTGGCTCCTACGAGCAGTACTTC. It codes for CSANPLASSGSYEQYF.

This clonotype has at least ten counts. This chain links TRBV4-2 with TRBJ2-3, with a weak D call TRBD1 (5 bases). The germline V and J ends were trimmed by 4 bases and 5 bases, with 10 bases remaining between them. The germline V gene encodes CDR1 LGHNA and CDR2 YNFKEQ. There are 13 residues in the CDR3. The CDR3 DNA is TGTGCCAGCAGCCCTTTAAGGGGAGATACGCAGTATTTT. This codes for CASSPLRGDTQYF.

This clonotype occurred many times. V gene TRBV20-1 combines with J gene TRBJ2-3; D remains ambiguous. Germline V gives CDR1 DFQATT, CDR2 SNEGSKA (reference sequence). The V and J ends lost 6 bases and 0 bases respectively, with 7 bases between them. The CDR3 consists of 12 residues. The CDR3 reads CSAGVSTDTQYF. The CDR3 nucleotides read TGCAGTGCCGGCGTCAGCACAGATACGCAGTATTTT.